This T cell receptor beta chain was identified in a study of blood T cell repertoires in COVID-19. On the study more broadly: Spain, Italy and the United States supplied samples that represented acute and convalescent COVID-19. PBMCs, B-cell-depleted T cells, or T cells provided the cDNA or gDNA that made up the material.

Germline V gene lookup returns CDR1 SGHDN and CDR2 FVKESK. Trimming removed 1 base from V and 3 bases from J, with 6 bases in between. The CDR3 sequence is 13 residues long. Generated by immunoSEQ multiplex PCR, the TCRdb table keeps only in-frame clones and is missing some. Of about 160,000 clones listed, around nine tenths were seen once; the top ten hold 10%. The TCR was taken from a woman aged 65 to 85 with COVID-19, enrolled during active disease. Sequencing was carried out using peripheral blood. V is TRBV14 and J is TRBJ1-1, with no clear D. CDR3 nucleotide sequence: TGTGCCAGCAGCCAAGTTGCGTACACTGAAGCTTTCTTT. Protein product: CASSQVAYTEAFF.